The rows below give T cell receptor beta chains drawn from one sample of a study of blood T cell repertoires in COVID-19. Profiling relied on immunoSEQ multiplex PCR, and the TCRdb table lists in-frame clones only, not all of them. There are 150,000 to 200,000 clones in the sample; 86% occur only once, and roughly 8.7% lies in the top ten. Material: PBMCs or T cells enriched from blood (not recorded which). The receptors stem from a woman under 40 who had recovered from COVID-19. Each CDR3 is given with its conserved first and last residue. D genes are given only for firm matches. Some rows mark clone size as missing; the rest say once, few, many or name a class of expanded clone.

CDR3 DNA: TGTGCCAGCAGCTTAGACAGCAACTATGGCTACACCTTC
CDR3 protein: CASSLDSNYGYTF
J gene: TRBJ1-2
clone size: NA
D gene: NA
V gene: TRBV7-9

CDR3 DNA: TGTGCCAGCAGTATCCTCGGGGGTGATGAGCAGTTCTTC
CDR3 protein: CASSILGGDEQFF
J gene: TRBJ2-1
clone size: NA
D gene: NA
V gene: TRBV28

CDR3 DNA: TGTGCCAGCAGTTTTAAGCGGACCGTGTCTCACACAGATACGCAGTATTTT
CDR3 protein: CASSFKRTVSHTDTQYF
J gene: TRBJ2-3
clone size: once
D gene: NA
V gene: TRBV28

CDR3 DNA: TGTGCCAGCAGTCGACTAGCGGAGGTCGACGTTTTCGGCACAGATACGCAGTATTTT
CDR3 protein: CASSRLAEVDVFGTDTQYF
J gene: TRBJ2-3
clone size: NA
D gene: TRBD2
V gene: TRBV28

CDR3 DNA: TGTGCCAGCAGCGCACAGGAGAAGCCTGGAAACACCATATATTTT
CDR3 protein: CASSAQEKPGNTIYF
J gene: TRBJ1-3
clone size: NA
D gene: NA
V gene: TRBV6-5

CDR3 DNA: TGTGCCAGCTCCTCTGTCACTAGCGGGAGGTCCAGCTCCTACAATGAGCAGTTCTTC
CDR3 protein: CASSSVTSGRSSSYNEQFF
J gene: TRBJ2-1
clone size: NA
D gene: TRBD2
V gene: TRBV28

CDR3 DNA: TGTGCCATCAGCGACCCGGGAGCCCAAGAGACCCAGTACTTC
CDR3 protein: CAISDPGAQETQYF
J gene: TRBJ2-5
clone size: once
D gene: NA
V gene: TRBV10-3

CDR3 DNA: TGTGCCAGCAGTTTTATCGTAGCGGGGATAAGCTACGAGCAGTACTTC
CDR3 protein: CASSFIVAGISYEQYF
J gene: TRBJ2-7
clone size: NA
D gene: TRBD2
V gene: TRBV27

CDR3 DNA: TGTGCCAGCAGCAGACAACTGGGACTTATCTACGAGCAGTACTTC
CDR3 protein: CASSRQLGLIYEQYF
J gene: TRBJ2-7
clone size: NA
D gene: NA
V gene: TRBV13

CDR3 DNA: TGTGCCAGCAGTTCCCCGGGACTAGCGGGAGAAAGGTCATACTTC
CDR3 protein: CASSSPGLAGERSYF
J gene: TRBJ2-7
clone size: NA
D gene: TRBD2
V gene: TRBV28

CDR3 DNA: TGTGCCAGCAGTGCAGCGGGAGTGCCCTACGAGCAGTACTTC
CDR3 protein: CASSAAGVPYEQYF
J gene: TRBJ2-7
clone size: NA
D gene: TRBD2
V gene: TRBV27

CDR3 DNA: TGTGCCAGCAGCCAAGATCTAGCGGCCTACGAGCAGTACTTC
CDR3 protein: CASSQDLAAYEQYF
J gene: TRBJ2-7
clone size: NA
D gene: TRBD2
V gene: TRBV3-1/TRBV3-2

CDR3 DNA: TGTGCCAGCAGTTTACGAGGCGGGAGGGTGGTAGATACGCAGTATTTT
CDR3 protein: CASSLRGGRVVDTQYF
J gene: TRBJ2-3
clone size: NA
D gene: TRBD2
V gene: TRBV28

CDR3 DNA: TGTGCCAGCACCGGACAGCTTAACACTGAAGCTTTCTTT
CDR3 protein: CASTGQLNTEAFF
J gene: TRBJ1-1
clone size: once
D gene: NA
V gene: TRBV12-3/TRBV12-4

CDR3 DNA: TGTGCCAGCAGCCACAGGATCAGGTCTACCAATGAGCAGTTCTTC
CDR3 protein: CASSHRIRSTNEQFF
J gene: TRBJ2-1
clone size: NA
D gene: NA
V gene: TRBV5-6

CDR3 DNA: TGCAGTGCTAGTCCCCCGGGACAGGGGTTCAGGGACACCGGGGAGCTGTTTTTT
CDR3 protein: CSASPPGQGFRDTGELFF
J gene: TRBJ2-2
clone size: NA
D gene: TRBD1
V gene: TRBV20-1

CDR3 DNA: TGTGCCAGCAGTGAAGCGCCCAGGGAAGCTTTCTTT
CDR3 protein: CASSEAPREAFF
J gene: TRBJ1-1
clone size: NA
D gene: NA
V gene: TRBV6-1

CDR3 DNA: TGCGCCGGGGACCTAGCGGGAATGGTGGATACGCAGTATTTT
CDR3 protein: CAGDLAGMVDTQYF
J gene: TRBJ2-3
clone size: NA
D gene: TRBD2
V gene: TRBV23-1

CDR3 DNA: TGTGCCAGCAGCCCTAGACTAGCGGGGGGCACAGATACGCAGTATTTT
CDR3 protein: CASSPRLAGGTDTQYF
J gene: TRBJ2-3
clone size: NA
D gene: TRBD2
V gene: TRBV7-9

CDR3 DNA: TGTGCCAGCAGATTTAAACCCGGGACTCGAGGCAATCAGCCCCAGCATTTT
CDR3 protein: CASRFKPGTRGNQPQHF
J gene: TRBJ1-5
clone size: NA
D gene: NA
V gene: TRBV28

CDR3 DNA: TGCGCCAGCAGCTTGGTCGCAGGGCCCACCGGGGAGCTGTTTTTT
CDR3 protein: CASSLVAGPTGELFF
J gene: TRBJ2-2
clone size: NA
D gene: NA
V gene: TRBV5-1

CDR3 DNA: TGCAGTGCTAGTATCAGCGGGGCTTCCTACGAGCAGTACTTC
CDR3 protein: CSASISGASYEQYF
J gene: TRBJ2-7
clone size: NA
D gene: TRBD2
V gene: TRBV20-1

CDR3 DNA: TGTGCCAGCAAGGTTATCGGGATTAGCAATCAGCCCCAGCATTTT
CDR3 protein: CASKVIGISNQPQHF
J gene: TRBJ1-5
clone size: NA
D gene: NA
V gene: TRBV6-5

CDR3 DNA: TGTGCCAGCAGCCAAGATTATCCAGGGTACAATGAGCAGTTCTTC
CDR3 protein: CASSQDYPGYNEQFF
J gene: TRBJ2-1
clone size: few
D gene: NA
V gene: TRBV3-1/TRBV3-2

CDR3 DNA: TGTGCCAGCAGCCTACCTAGGGGCCTGGTGGATCAGCCCCAGCATTTT
CDR3 protein: CASSLPRGLVDQPQHF
J gene: TRBJ1-5
clone size: NA
D gene: NA
V gene: TRBV28

CDR3 DNA: TGTGCCAGTAGTATAGTTCGTTGGAGTGACGAAAAACTGTTTTTT
CDR3 protein: CASSIVRWSDEKLFF
J gene: TRBJ1-4
clone size: NA
D gene: NA
V gene: TRBV19

CDR3 DNA: TGTGCCAGCAGCTTCCGTAGGGGGTACCAAGAGACCCAGTACTTC
CDR3 protein: CASSFRRGYQETQYF
J gene: TRBJ2-5
clone size: NA
D gene: NA
V gene: TRBV5-6

CDR3 DNA: TGTGCCAGCGGACTAGCATCTTACAATGAGCAGTTCTTC
CDR3 protein: CASGLASYNEQFF
J gene: TRBJ2-1
clone size: NA
D gene: TRBD2
V gene: TRBV5-8

CDR3 DNA: TGTGCCAGCAGCTACCGACAGAATCAGCCCCAGCATTTT
CDR3 protein: CASSYRQNQPQHF
J gene: TRBJ1-5
clone size: few
D gene: NA
V gene: TRBV7-2

CDR3 DNA: TGTGCCAGCAGCTTATGGACTAGCGGGGACAATGAGCAGTTCTTC
CDR3 protein: CASSLWTSGDNEQFF
J gene: TRBJ2-1
clone size: NA
D gene: TRBD2
V gene: TRBV11-1

CDR3 DNA: TGCGCCAGCAGCCCCTATGCGGGACAGGGATTCGGTGGGGCCAACGTCCTGACTTTC
CDR3 protein: CASSPYAGQGFGGANVLTF
J gene: TRBJ2-6
clone size: NA
D gene: TRBD1
V gene: TRBV4-1

CDR3 DNA: TGCGCCAGCAGCTTGGAGGCAGGGAATCAGCCCCAGCATTTT
CDR3 protein: CASSLEAGNQPQHF
J gene: TRBJ1-5
clone size: NA
D gene: NA
V gene: TRBV5-1

CDR3 DNA: TGTACCAGCAGCCCGTTCTCCTATAATTCACCCCTCCACTTT
CDR3 protein: CTSSPFSYNSPLHF
J gene: TRBJ1-6
clone size: once
D gene: NA
V gene: TRBV7-9

CDR3 DNA: TGTGCCAGCAGCGTAGTAGCGGGAGGTGCCTACGAGCAGTACTTC
CDR3 protein: CASSVVAGGAYEQYF
J gene: TRBJ2-7
clone size: NA
D gene: TRBD2
V gene: TRBV9

CDR3 DNA: TGTGCCAGCAGCCTAGGTAGGGGGCAGTCAGATACGCAGTATTTT
CDR3 protein: CASSLGRGQSDTQYF
J gene: TRBJ2-3
clone size: NA
D gene: TRBD1
V gene: TRBV3-1/TRBV3-2

CDR3 DNA: TGTGCCAGCAGCTATACTCCGGGACTAGCGGGGAACGAGCAGTACTTC
CDR3 protein: CASSYTPGLAGNEQYF
J gene: TRBJ2-7
clone size: NA
D gene: TRBD2
V gene: TRBV7-9

CDR3 DNA: TGTGCCAGCAGTTCACGGCTCACAGGGCGGGAGACCCAGTACTTC
CDR3 protein: CASSSRLTGRETQYF
J gene: TRBJ2-5
clone size: NA
D gene: NA
V gene: TRBV27

CDR3 DNA: TGTGCCAGTAGTATAGCGGGACTTATTAACACTGAAGCTTTCTTT
CDR3 protein: CASSIAGLINTEAFF
J gene: TRBJ1-1
clone size: few
D gene: NA
V gene: TRBV19

CDR3 DNA: TGTGCCATCACCGGGACAGGGTCTTTTTCAAATGAGCAGTTCTTC
CDR3 protein: CAITGTGSFSNEQFF
J gene: TRBJ2-1
clone size: NA
D gene: TRBD1
V gene: TRBV10-3

CDR3 DNA: TGTGCCAGTAGTATTGGGCGGGAACGTGAGCAGTTCTTC
CDR3 protein: CASSIGREREQFF
J gene: TRBJ2-1
clone size: NA
D gene: NA
V gene: TRBV19

CDR3 DNA: TGCGCCAGCAGCTTGCAAGGCGGGCCACAGGGGGTCCTGAACACTGAAGCTTTCTTT
CDR3 protein: CASSLQGGPQGVLNTEAFF
J gene: TRBJ1-1
clone size: NA
D gene: TRBD1
V gene: TRBV5-1

CDR3 DNA: TGCAGCCAGGGGGCCGAATACAATGAGCAGTTCTTC
CDR3 protein: CSQGAEYNEQFF
J gene: TRBJ2-1
clone size: NA
D gene: TRBD1
V gene: TRBV29-1

CDR3 DNA: TGTGCCAGCAGCCAGCAGGGCTATCAGCCCCAGCATTTT
CDR3 protein: CASSQQGYQPQHF
J gene: TRBJ1-5
clone size: NA
D gene: NA
V gene: TRBV3-1/TRBV3-2